The rows below give T cell receptor beta chains drawn from one sample of a study of T cells in Graves' hyperthyroidism and ophthalmopathy. Each CDR3 protein gets one entry after TCRdb re-called the multiplex PCR reads with MiXCR. The sample contains about 560,000 distinct CDR3 sequences, about a sixth of which appear only once. The sequencing input was blood. The origin of the receptors is a woman younger than 30 with Graves' hyperthyroidism. The CDR3 runs from the conserved cysteine through the conserved F or W. The D gene is left open where the match is weak. Not every row has a clone size; where given, it reads once, few, many or a size class.

DNA: TGTGCCAGCAGTCCGAGAGGGACAGGGAACACCGGGGAGCTGTTTTTT
CDR3: CASSPRGTGNTGELFF
J: TRBJ2-2
V: TRBV7-9
size: many
D: TRBD1

DNA: TGTGCCAGCAGTTTTGGGGGGTCAGGGACGGCCGAGCAGTACTTC
CDR3: CASSFGGSGTAEQYF
J: TRBJ2-7
V: TRBV28
size: few
D: NA

DNA: TGCGCCAGCGGGGACTTGAAGTCTAGCACAGATACGCAGTATTTT
CDR3: CASGDLKSSTDTQYF
J: TRBJ2-3
V: TRBV5-1
size: NA
D: NA

DNA: TGTGCCAGCAGCTTGAGCGGGGCCTACAATGAGCAGTTCTTC
CDR3: CASSLSGAYNEQFF
J: TRBJ2-1
V: TRBV11-3
size: many
D: TRBD2

DNA: TGTGCCAGCCAGCCGGGGGGAGGGGCGATCGAGCAGTACTTC
CDR3: CASQPGGGAIEQYF
J: TRBJ2-7
V: TRBV18
size: many
D: TRBD2

DNA: TGTGCCAGCTCACCGGTACTAGCTGCCTACAATGAGCAGTTCTTC
CDR3: CASSPVLAAYNEQFF
J: TRBJ2-1
V: TRBV18
size: NA
D: NA

DNA: TGTGCCAGCAGTTTAGCGCAAGGGGTTCATGGCTACACCTTC
CDR3: CASSLAQGVHGYTF
J: TRBJ1-2
V: TRBV12-3/TRBV12-4
size: many
D: NA

DNA: TGCAGTGCTTTTTCCGCTCGTAGCTACGAGCAGTACTTC
CDR3: CSAFSARSYEQYF
J: TRBJ2-7
V: TRBV20-1
size: NA
D: NA

DNA: TGTGCCATCAGTGAGTCGTCTGAAAAACTGTTTTTT
CDR3: CAISESSEKLFF
J: TRBJ1-4
V: TRBV10-3
size: NA
D: NA

DNA: TGCGCCAGCAGAGGACTAGCGGGAGGCTATGAGCAGTTCTTC
CDR3: CASRGLAGGYEQFF
J: TRBJ2-1
V: TRBV5-1
size: many
D: TRBD2

DNA: TGCGCCAGCAGTGCTGGGGGTCCCGAAGAGACCCAGTACTTC
CDR3: CASSAGGPEETQYF
J: TRBJ2-5
V: TRBV10-1
size: few
D: NA

DNA: TGTGCCAGCTCACCACCGGGACTAGCGGGAACAGATACGCAGTATTTT
CDR3: CASSPPGLAGTDTQYF
J: TRBJ2-3
V: TRBV18
size: many
D: TRBD2